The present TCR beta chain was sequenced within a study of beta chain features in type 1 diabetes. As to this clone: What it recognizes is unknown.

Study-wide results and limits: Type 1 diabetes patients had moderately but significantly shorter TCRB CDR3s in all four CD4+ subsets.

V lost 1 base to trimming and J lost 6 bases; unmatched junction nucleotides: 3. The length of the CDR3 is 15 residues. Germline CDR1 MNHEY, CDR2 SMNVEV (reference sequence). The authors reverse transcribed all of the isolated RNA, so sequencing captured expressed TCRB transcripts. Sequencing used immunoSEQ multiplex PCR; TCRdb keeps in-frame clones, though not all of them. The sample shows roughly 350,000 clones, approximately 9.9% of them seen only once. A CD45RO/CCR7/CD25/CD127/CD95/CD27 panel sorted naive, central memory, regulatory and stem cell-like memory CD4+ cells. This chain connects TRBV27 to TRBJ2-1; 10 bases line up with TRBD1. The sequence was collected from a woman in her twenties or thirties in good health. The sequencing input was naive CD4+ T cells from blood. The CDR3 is CASSLLGDRGNEQFF. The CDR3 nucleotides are TGTGCCAGCAGTTTATTGGGGGACAGGGGCAATGAGCAGTTCTTC.